The entry that follows covers one TCR beta chain sequence. This clone was seen a few times. Its antigen target is currently unknown. No clone much larger than this one lies a single base away; base qualities are absent. Other DNA sequences of this sample code for an identical CDR3. The entry originates in a study of blood T cell repertoires in COVID-19 (dated by TCRdb to the early 2020s). With respect to the entire study: Samples from collaborators originated in the United States, Italy and Spain and spanned both the acute and convalescent phases of COVID-19. The material from the prospective study consisted of cDNA or gDNA derived from T cells, B-cell-depleted T cells, or PBMCs. Deeply sampled blood TCRbeta repertoires from subjects exposed to, actively infected with, or recovered from COVID-19 were included in the dataset. The repertoires were made available in a free public database intended to serve as a resource for research on the immune response to SARS-CoV-2. Samples were obtained from the ongoing ImmuneRACE study (first 160 participants) and from some 1,200 subjects provided by 6 global collaborators. Nearly every sample came with metadata listing a de-identified subject ID, COVID-19 status, age in years and sex. Where HLA class I and class II types were available, the types were taken from metadata supplied by the sample provider, not from assay-based typing.

The immunoSEQ Assay, a bias-controlled multiplex PCR, was used to amplify TCRbeta CDR3 regions from genomic DNA. Per the source publication's procedure: The number of nucleated cells in each sample was estimated from the amplification of reference gene primers within the assay. Sequence reads were collapsed and filtered to measure the absolute abundance of every unique TCRbeta CDR3 rearrangement. Productive Simpson clonality was computed per sample as the square root of Simpson's diversity index over productive rearrangements. In its TCRdb copy, this immuneACCESS table keeps in-frame sequences only and misses some clones. Where compared with another copy, unresolved V genes explain less than half of these, and the others have no known cause. V, J and clone size were drawn from that table, and D and trimming were deduced from the DNA. The sample has fewer than 70,000 clones on record, about 86% of them singletons. The ten biggest clones cover more than 15% of the sample.

Here is what the overall study found, with its caveats: The quantity of clinical and demographic metadata differed by source and by participant and was supplied without curation.

From a lookup of the germline V gene, CDR1 and CDR2 are MNHNS and SASEGT. The V and J ends are trimmed by 0 bases and 0 bases, leaving 9 bases between them. The CDR3 starts with the cysteine, ends with the phenylalanine, and has 15 residues. Only CDR3 DNA is held: 45 bases, read in frame from base 1. In Seattle, one collaborating source enrolled patients while the infection was active and tracked those patients longitudinally over the course of disease. Each collaborating institution followed its own protocols to collect whole blood in K2EDTA tubes. For TCRbeta analysis, collaborators shipped samples as frozen whole blood, isolated PBMCs, or DNA extracted from either of those sample types.

Recombination linked TRBV6-1 to TRBJ2-7, and perhaps TRBD1 as D gene, on 5 matching bases. This clonotype was sampled from a man aged 35 to 55 with COVID-19, enrolled during active disease. Sequencing was carried out using peripheral blood. The DNA sequence is as follows: TGTGCCAGCAGTGAAGCCACAGGTGTCTCCTACGAGCAGTACTTC. Protein translation: CASSEATGVSYEQYF.